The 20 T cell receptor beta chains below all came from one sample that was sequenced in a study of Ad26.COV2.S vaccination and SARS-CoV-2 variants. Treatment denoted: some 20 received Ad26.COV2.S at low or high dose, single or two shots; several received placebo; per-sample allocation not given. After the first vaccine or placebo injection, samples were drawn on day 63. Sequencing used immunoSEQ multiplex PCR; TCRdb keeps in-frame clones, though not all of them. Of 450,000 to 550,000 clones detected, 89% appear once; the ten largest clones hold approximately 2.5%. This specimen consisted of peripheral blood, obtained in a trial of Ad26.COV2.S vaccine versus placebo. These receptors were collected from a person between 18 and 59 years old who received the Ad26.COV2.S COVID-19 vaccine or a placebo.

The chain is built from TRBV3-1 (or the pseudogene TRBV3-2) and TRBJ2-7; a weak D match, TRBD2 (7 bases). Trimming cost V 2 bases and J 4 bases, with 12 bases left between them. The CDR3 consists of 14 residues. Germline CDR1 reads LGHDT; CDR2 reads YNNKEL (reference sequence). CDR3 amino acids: CASSQFGGLYEQYF. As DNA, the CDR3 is TGTGCCAGCAGCCAATTCGGGGGGCTGTACGAGCAGTACTTC.

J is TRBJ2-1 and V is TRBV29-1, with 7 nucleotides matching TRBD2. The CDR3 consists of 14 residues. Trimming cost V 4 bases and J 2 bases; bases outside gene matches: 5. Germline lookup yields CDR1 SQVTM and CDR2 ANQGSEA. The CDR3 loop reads CSVVAGEPYNEQFF. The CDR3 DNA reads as TGCAGCGTTGTGGCGGGGGAGCCCTACAATGAGCAGTTCTTC.

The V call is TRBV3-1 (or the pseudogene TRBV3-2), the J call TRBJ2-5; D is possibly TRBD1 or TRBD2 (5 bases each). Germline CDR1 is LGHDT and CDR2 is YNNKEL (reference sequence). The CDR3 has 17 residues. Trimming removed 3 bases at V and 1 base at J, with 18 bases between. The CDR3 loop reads CASSQGSDSLFQETQYF. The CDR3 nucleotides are TGTGCCAGCAGCCAGGGGAGCGACAGCCTATTCCAAGAGACCCAGTACTTC.

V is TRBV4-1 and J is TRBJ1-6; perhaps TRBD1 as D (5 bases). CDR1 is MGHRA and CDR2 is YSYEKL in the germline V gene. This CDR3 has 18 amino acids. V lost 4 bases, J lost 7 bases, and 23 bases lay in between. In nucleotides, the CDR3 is TGCGCCAGCAGCCCCCGAGGCCGGGACCGTGTTTGGAATTCACCCCTCCACTTT. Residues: CASSPRGRDRVWNSPLHF.

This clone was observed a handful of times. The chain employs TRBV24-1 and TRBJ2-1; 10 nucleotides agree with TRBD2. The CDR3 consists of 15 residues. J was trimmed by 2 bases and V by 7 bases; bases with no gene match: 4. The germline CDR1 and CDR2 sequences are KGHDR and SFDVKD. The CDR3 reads CATSALAGAYNEQFF. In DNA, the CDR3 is TGTGCCACCAGCGCTCTAGCGGGGGCCTACAATGAGCAGTTCTTC.

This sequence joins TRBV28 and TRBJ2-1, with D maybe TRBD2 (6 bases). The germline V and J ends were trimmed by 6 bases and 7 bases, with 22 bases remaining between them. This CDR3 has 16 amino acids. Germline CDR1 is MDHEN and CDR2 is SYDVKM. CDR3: CASSPLGSGVGNEQFF. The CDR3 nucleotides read TGTGCCAGCAGCCCCTTAGGATCGGGAGTCGGGAATGAGCAGTTCTTC.

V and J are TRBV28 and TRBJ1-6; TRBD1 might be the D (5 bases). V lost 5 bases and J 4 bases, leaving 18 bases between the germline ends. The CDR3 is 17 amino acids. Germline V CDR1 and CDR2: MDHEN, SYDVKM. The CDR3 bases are TGTGCCAGCAGTGGGGGAGGGCCGGTACCTTATAATTCACCCCTCCACTTT. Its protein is CASSGGGPVPYNSPLHF. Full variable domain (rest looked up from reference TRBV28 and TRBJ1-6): DVKVTQSSRYLVKRTGEKVFLECVQDMDHENMFWYRQDPGLGLRLIYFSYDVKMKEKGDIPEGYSVSREKKERFSLILESASTNQTSMYLCASSGGGPVPYNSPLHFGNGTRLTVT.

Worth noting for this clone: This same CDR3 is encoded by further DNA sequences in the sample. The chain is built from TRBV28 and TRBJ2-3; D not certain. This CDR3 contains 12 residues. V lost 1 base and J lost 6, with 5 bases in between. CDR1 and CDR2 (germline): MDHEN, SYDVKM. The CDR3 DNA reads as TGTGCCAGCAGTTTATCAACGGATACGCAGTATTTT. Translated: CASSLSTDTQYF. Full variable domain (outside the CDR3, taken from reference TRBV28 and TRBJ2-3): DVKVTQSSRYLVKRTGEKVFLECVQDMDHENMFWYRQDPGLGLRLIYFSYDVKMKEKGDIPEGYSVSREKKERFSLILESASTNQTSMYLCASSLSTDTQYFGPGTRLTVL.

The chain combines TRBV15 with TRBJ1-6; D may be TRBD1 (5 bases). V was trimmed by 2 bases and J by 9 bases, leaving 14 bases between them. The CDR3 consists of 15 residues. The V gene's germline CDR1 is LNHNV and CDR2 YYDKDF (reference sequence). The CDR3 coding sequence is TGTGCCACCAGCAGACTTCCAGGGACGGGTTCACCCCTCCACTTT. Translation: CATSRLPGTGSPLHF.

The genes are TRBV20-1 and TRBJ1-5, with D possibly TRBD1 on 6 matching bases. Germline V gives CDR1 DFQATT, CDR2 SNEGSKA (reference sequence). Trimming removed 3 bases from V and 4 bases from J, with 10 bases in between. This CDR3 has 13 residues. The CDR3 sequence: CSASDRGNQPQHF. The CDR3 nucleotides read TGCAGTGCTAGTGATAGGGGGAATCAGCCCCAGCATTTT.

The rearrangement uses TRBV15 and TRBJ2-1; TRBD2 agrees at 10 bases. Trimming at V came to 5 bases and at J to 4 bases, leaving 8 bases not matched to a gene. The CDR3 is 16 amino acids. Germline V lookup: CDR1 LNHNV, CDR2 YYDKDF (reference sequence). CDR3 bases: TGTGCCACCAGCCTCCCTAGCGGGAGCGGTTACAATGAGCAGTTCTTC. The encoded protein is CATSLPSGSGYNEQFF.

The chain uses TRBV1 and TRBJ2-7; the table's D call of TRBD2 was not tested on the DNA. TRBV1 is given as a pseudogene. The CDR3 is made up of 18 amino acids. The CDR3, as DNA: TGCACCAGCAGCCAGCGGACGAAATTAGCGGGTCCCCCCTACGAGCAGTACGTC. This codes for CTSSQRTKLAGPPYEQYV.

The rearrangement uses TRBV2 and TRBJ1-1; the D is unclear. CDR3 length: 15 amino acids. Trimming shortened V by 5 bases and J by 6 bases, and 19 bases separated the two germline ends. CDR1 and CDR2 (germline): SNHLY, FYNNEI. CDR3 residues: CASSRGKFSDAEAFF. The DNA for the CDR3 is TGTGCCAGCAGTCGGGGTAAGTTTTCGGACGCTGAAGCTTTCTTT.

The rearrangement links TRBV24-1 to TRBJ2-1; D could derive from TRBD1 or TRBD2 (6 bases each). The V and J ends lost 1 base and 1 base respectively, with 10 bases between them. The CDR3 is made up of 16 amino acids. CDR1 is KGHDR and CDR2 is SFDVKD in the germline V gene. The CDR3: CATSDFEGGSYNEQFF. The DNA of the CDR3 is TGTGCCACCAGTGATTTTGAGGGGGGTTCCTACAATGAGCAGTTCTTC.

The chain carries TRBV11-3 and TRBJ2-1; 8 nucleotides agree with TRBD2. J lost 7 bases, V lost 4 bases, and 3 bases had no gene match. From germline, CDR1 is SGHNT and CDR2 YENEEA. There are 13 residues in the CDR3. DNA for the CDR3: TGTGCCAGCAGCTGGGGACTAGTTAATGAGCAGTTCTTC. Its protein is CASSWGLVNEQFF. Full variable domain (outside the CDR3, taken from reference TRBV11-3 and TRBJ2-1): EAGVVQSPRYKIIEKKQPVAFWCNPISGHNTLYWYLQNLGQGPELLIRYENEEAVDDSQLPKDRFSAERLKGVDSTLKIQPAELGDSAVYLCASSWGLVNEQFFGPGTRLTVL.

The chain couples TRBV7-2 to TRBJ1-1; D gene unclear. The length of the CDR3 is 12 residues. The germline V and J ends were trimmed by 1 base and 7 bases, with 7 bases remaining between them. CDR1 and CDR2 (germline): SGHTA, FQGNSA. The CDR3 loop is CASSLGGFEAFF. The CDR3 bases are TGTGCCAGCAGCTTAGGAGGGTTTGAAGCTTTCTTT.

CDR3 loop: CASSFVGRTGELFF. CDR3 nucleotide sequence: TGTGCCAGCAGCTTTGTGGGGCGGACCGGGGAGCTGTTTTTT. The chain links TRBV7-2 to TRBJ2-2, with D possibly matching TRBD1 (5 bases). Per the germline V gene, CDR1 is SGHTA and CDR2 is FQGNSA. V was trimmed by 3 bases and J by 5 bases, leaving 10 bases between them. The CDR3 is 14 residues long.

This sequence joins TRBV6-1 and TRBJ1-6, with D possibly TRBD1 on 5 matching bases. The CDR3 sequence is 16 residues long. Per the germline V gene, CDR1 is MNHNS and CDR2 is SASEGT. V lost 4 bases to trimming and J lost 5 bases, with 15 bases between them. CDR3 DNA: TGTGCCAGCAGTGCGGGCAAGGTGGGACATAATTCACCCCTCCACTTT. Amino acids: CASSAGKVGHNSPLHF.

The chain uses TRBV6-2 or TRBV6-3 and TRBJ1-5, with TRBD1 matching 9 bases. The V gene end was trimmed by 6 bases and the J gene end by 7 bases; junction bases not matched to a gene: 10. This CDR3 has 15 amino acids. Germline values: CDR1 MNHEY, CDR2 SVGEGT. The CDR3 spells CASSPGQGENQPQHF. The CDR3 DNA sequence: TGTGCCAGCAGCCCGGGACAGGGAGAGAACCAGCCCCAGCATTTT.

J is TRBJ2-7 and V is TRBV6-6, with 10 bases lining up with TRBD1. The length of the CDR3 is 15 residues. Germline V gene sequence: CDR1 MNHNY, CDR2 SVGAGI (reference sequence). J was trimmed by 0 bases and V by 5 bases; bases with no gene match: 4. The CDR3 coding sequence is TGTGCCAGCAGTACCCGGACAGGGGGCTCCTACGAGCAGTACGTC. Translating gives CASSTRTGGSYEQYV.